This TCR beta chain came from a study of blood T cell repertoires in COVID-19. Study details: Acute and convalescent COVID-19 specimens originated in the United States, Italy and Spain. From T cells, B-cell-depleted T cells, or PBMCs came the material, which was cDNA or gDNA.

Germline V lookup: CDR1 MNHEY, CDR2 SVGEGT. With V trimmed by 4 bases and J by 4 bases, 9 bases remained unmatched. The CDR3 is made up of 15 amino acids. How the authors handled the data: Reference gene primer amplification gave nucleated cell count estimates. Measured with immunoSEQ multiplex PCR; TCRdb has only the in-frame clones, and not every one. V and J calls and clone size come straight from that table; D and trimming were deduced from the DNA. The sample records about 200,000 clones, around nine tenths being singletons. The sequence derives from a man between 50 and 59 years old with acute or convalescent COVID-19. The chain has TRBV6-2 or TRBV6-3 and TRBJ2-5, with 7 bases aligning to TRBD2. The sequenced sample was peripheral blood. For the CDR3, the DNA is TGTGCCAGCAGTTCTTTGGGGAGGGCTTCAGAGACCCAGTACTTC. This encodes CASSSLGRASETQYF.